A selection of T cell receptor beta chains follows, all from one sample in a study of shared clonotypes between healthy human individuals. TCRdb's table, derived via immunoSEQ multiplex PCR, lists solely in-frame clones and lacks some. Counted here are 2 million to 2.5 million clones, 90% to 95% occurring once; the ten biggest clones make up roughly 0.36%. The sequenced sample consisted of naive CD4+ T cells from PBMCs. Every receptor here comes from a man between 18 and 29 years old in good health. Some clones in this sample may be carry-over from other donors' samples. Both conserved end residues are part of each CDR3. The order of the fields is V gene, J gene, clone size, D gene, CDR3 DNA, CDR3 protein. The D gene is left open where the match is weak. A row's size may be missing; if present it is once, few, many or a size class.

V: TRBV27; J: TRBJ1-1; size: NA; D: NA; DNA: TGTGCCAGGGGGGGCAGGAACACTGAAGCTTTCTTT; CDR3: CARGGRNTEAFF
V: TRBV7-3; J: TRBJ2-4; size: NA; D: NA; DNA: TGTGCCAGCAGCTTAAGTGTCAGGGGTAGAGACATTCAGTACTTC; CDR3: CASSLSVRGRDIQYF
V: TRBV15; J: TRBJ1-1; size: NA; D: TRBD1; DNA: TGTGCCACCAGCAGAGAGGACAGGGGAAACACTGAAGCTTTCTTT; CDR3: CATSREDRGNTEAFF
V: TRBV19; J: TRBJ2-7; size: once; D: TRBD2; DNA: TGTGCCAGTACTCCATCTAGCGGGGGATCCTACGAGCAGTACTTC; CDR3: CASTPSSGGSYEQYF
V: TRBV7-3; J: TRBJ2-2; size: NA; D: TRBD1; DNA: TGTGCCAGCCGTACCTCCGGGACAGGTGGGACCGGGGAGCTGTTTTTT; CDR3: CASRTSGTGGTGELFF
V: TRBV4-1; J: TRBJ2-7; size: NA; D: TRBD1; DNA: TGCGCCAGCAGCCAAGTAGCTGGGACAGGGGTCCACGAGCAGTACTTC; CDR3: CASSQVAGTGVHEQYF
V: TRBV28; J: TRBJ1-1; size: NA; D: NA; DNA: TGTGCCAGCAGTTTGGATTTGGGGCGGACCACTGAAGCTTTCTTT; CDR3: CASSLDLGRTTEAFF
V: TRBV28; J: TRBJ2-2; size: NA; D: NA; DNA: TGTGCCAGCAGTTTTATGCTCCCCCGGTCACAGGGCACCGGGGAGCTGTTTTTT; CDR3: CASSFMLPRSQGTGELFF
V: TRBV5-1; J: TRBJ2-7; size: once; D: NA; DNA: TGCGCCAGCAGCTTGGAAGCCGGTTCCGAGCAGTACTTC; CDR3: CASSLEAGSEQYF
V: TRBV7-9; J: TRBJ2-7; size: NA; D: NA; DNA: TGTGCCACCCAAAGGGGGGGTAACTACGAGCAGTACTTC; CDR3: CATQRGGNYEQYF
V: TRBV5-1; J: TRBJ2-1; size: NA; D: NA; DNA: TGCGCCAGCAGCTTCTTCCCCGTAAATCGTGAGCAGTTCTTC; CDR3: CASSFFPVNREQFF
V: TRBV2; J: TRBJ2-7; size: NA; D: TRBD1; DNA: TGTGCCAGCAGTTACGGACAGGCCGACTACGAGCAGTACTTC; CDR3: CASSYGQADYEQYF
V: TRBV2; J: TRBJ1-2; size: few; D: NA; DNA: TGTGCCAGCATGGGGGGCTATGGCTACACCTTC; CDR3: CASMGGYGYTF
V: TRBV6-1; J: TRBJ2-7; size: once; D: NA; DNA: TGTGCCTCGGAGGACCGCTCGGTTGACTACGAGCAGTACTTC; CDR3: CASEDRSVDYEQYF
V: TRBV5-4; J: TRBJ1-1; size: NA; D: NA; DNA: TGTGCCAGCAGGGGGCCGGGGGTACGCAGCACTGAAGCTTTCTTT; CDR3: CASRGPGVRSTEAFF
V: TRBV6-5; J: TRBJ2-2; size: NA; D: NA; DNA: TGTGCCAGCAGTTACTCGGTTAACACCGGGGAGCTGTTTTTT; CDR3: CASSYSVNTGELFF
V: TRBV5-1; J: TRBJ2-3; size: NA; D: NA; DNA: TGCGCCAGCAGCTCGGGGACTGAGATGGACACAGATACGCAGTATTTT; CDR3: CASSSGTEMDTDTQYF
V: TRBV11-2; J: TRBJ2-7; size: NA; D: TRBD2; DNA: TGTGCCAGCAGCCTCCGAGGGACTAGCGGGAAAACCTACGAGCAGTACTTC; CDR3: CASSLRGTSGKTYEQYF
V: TRBV2; J: TRBJ2-1; size: NA; D: NA; DNA: TGTGCCAGCAGTAGAGACAGAGACTTTTGGTTCTTC; CDR3: CASSRDRDFWFF
V: TRBV30; J: TRBJ1-2; size: NA; D: TRBD1; DNA: TGTGCCTGGACGGACAGGGGAGATGGCTACACCTTC; CDR3: CAWTDRGDGYTF
V: TRBV5-1; J: TRBJ2-5; size: NA; D: NA; DNA: TGCGCCAGCAGCTTCCTCCCGGGGTCCCAAGAGACCCAGTACTTC; CDR3: CASSFLPGSQETQYF
V: TRBV23-1; J: TRBJ1-1; size: NA; D: TRBD1; DNA: TGCGCCAGCAGTCAATCGGGGACAGCGGATGCAGCTTTCTTT; CDR3: CASSQSGTADAAFF
V: TRBV2; J: TRBJ1-1; size: few; D: NA; DNA: TGTGCCAGCACAGAGGGGGTGAACACTGAAGCTTTCTTT; CDR3: CASTEGVNTEAFF
V: TRBV7-2; J: TRBJ2-1; size: NA; D: NA; DNA: TGTGCCAGCAGCTTAGAGGGTACAGGGCTTCATGAGCAGTTCTTC; CDR3: CASSLEGTGLHEQFF
V: TRBV18; J: TRBJ2-5; size: NA; D: NA; DNA: TGTGCCAGCTCACAACTAGGGGAAGAGACCCAGTACTTC; CDR3: CASSQLGEETQYF
V: TRBV28; J: TRBJ2-7; size: NA; D: TRBD2; DNA: TGTGCCAGCAGACCTAGCGGGAGGGCTTTAAAGCAGTACTTC; CDR3: CASRPSGRALKQYF
V: TRBV5-6; J: TRBJ2-5; size: NA; D: NA; DNA: TGTGCCAGCAGCTTGTTCCTCGCCGGGACCGGCGGGGAGACCCAGTACTTC; CDR3: CASSLFLAGTGGETQYF
V: TRBV28; J: TRBJ1-1; size: NA; D: NA; DNA: TGTGCAATCGGCCCCGTGGGCACATTGAACACTGAAGCTTTCTTT; CDR3: CAIGPVGTLNTEAFF
V: TRBV28; J: TRBJ2-7; size: once; D: NA; DNA: TGTGCCAGCAGATGGGGCACCACCTACGAGCAGTACTTC; CDR3: CASRWGTTYEQYF
V: TRBV6-1; J: TRBJ2-7; size: NA; D: NA; DNA: TGTGCCAGCAGTGAAGGACACCTATACGAGCAGTACTTC; CDR3: CASSEGHLYEQYF
V: TRBV5-1; J: TRBJ2-5; size: NA; D: TRBD1; DNA: TGCGCCAGCAGCGTTCCAGGGGGAGAAGAGACCCAGTACTTC; CDR3: CASSVPGGEETQYF
V: TRBV28; J: TRBJ2-7; size: once; D: NA; DNA: TGTGCCAGCTGCACAGGGCCTAGCTCCTACGAGCAGTACTTC; CDR3: CASCTGPSSYEQYF
V: TRBV5-6; J: TRBJ2-1; size: NA; D: TRBD2; DNA: TGTGCCAGCAGCCCTCCTGGCCGGGAGGGGAATGAGCAGTTCTTC; CDR3: CASSPPGREGNEQFF
V: TRBV9; J: TRBJ2-3; size: NA; D: NA; DNA: TGTGCCAGCAGCGTAGCCCGTCGGCCGTGGGGCCCAGATACGCAGTATTTT; CDR3: CASSVARRPWGPDTQYF